One and the same sample provided the 2 T cell receptor beta chains below, sequenced in a study of blood T cell repertoires in COVID-19. Sequenced by immunoSEQ multiplex PCR; TCRdb stores in-frame clones only, minus some. The data show 97,000 or so clones, 75% to 85% seen once. Sequenced material: peripheral blood. Receptors originate from a man in his 60s with acute or convalescent COVID-19.

The chain uses TRBV11-2 and TRBJ2-3, with 10 positions matching TRBD2. The CDR3 covers 17 residues. The germline V gene encodes CDR1 SGHAT and CDR2 FQNNGV. J lost 4 bases, V lost 6 bases, and 13 bases had no gene match. The CDR3 DNA reads as TGTGCCAGCAGTGCTGGACTGGCTAGCGGGGGTCCAGATACGCAGTATTTT. This encodes CASSAGLASGGPDTQYF.

This clone has a single count. One end of the junction does not line up with germline, which may come from a read error. The V call is TRBV5-4, the J call TRBJ1-1; 7 bases align to TRBD1. This CDR3 is 17 amino acids long. CDR1 is SGHNT, CDR2 YYREEE, per germline (reference sequence). The DNA of the CDR3 is TGTGCCAGCAACCCGAAGGGGGCCAAGGGTAGGGGCACTAAAGCTTTCTTT. It translates to CASNPKGAKGRGTKAFF.